One sample yielded the 5 T cell receptor beta chains listed below, sequenced in a study of Tregs in tolerant kidney transplant recipients. The protocol was immunoSEQ multiplex PCR, while the TCRdb copy is restricted to in-frame clones and leaves out a portion. Among tens of thousands of clones listed, over 75% were seen once. Recipients received nonmyeloablative bone marrow transplants from related graft donors, with transient mixed chimerism. This specimen consisted of CD4+ T cells from blood (PBMCs), obtained 24 months after the transplant. The receptors shown here come from a human patient who received a combined kidney and bone marrow transplant. Some of the T cells might come from the graft donor.

This clone was observed a single time. The chain couples TRBV10-3 to TRBJ2-7; tentatively, D is TRBD2 (6 bases). Germline loops: CDR1 ENHRY, CDR2 SYGVKD. The V end lost 5 bases, the J end lost 1 base, and 15 bases lay between the germline ends. The CDR3 length is 15 residues. In nucleotides, the CDR3 is TGTGCCATCAGTCGTAGTTTTGGAGGGTCCTACGAGCAGTACTTC. Its protein product is CAISRSFGGSYEQYF.

The chain couples TRBV7-3 to TRBJ2-1; the match to TRBD2 covers 8 bases. Unmatched junction bases numbered 8, after V lost 1 base and J lost 6 bases. Germline V gives CDR1 SGHTA, CDR2 FQGTGA. The CDR3 extends over 16 amino acids. This CDR3 reads CASSLNAGGTLNEQFF. DNA of the CDR3: TGTGCCAGCAGCTTAAACGCGGGGGGAACCCTCAATGAGCAGTTCTTC.

The V and J genes are TRBV30 and TRBJ1-5; a possible D gene is TRBD1 (5 bases). Germline V gene data show CDR1 as GTSNPN and CDR2 as SVGIG (reference sequence). The V gene lost 3 bases and the J gene lost 6 bases, with 12 bases spanning the gap. The CDR3 has 13 amino acids. The CDR3 DNA reads as TGTGCCTGGAGCACGACAGTTGGTCAGCCCCAGCATTTT. This translates into CAWSTTVGQPQHF.

In nucleotides, the CDR3 is TGCGCCAGCAGCCAAGATGGAGCGGGGGGGCCCGGGCAGTTCTTC. Translating it yields CASSQDGAGGPGQFF. The chain joins TRBV4-1 to TRBJ2-1; 10 bases agree with TRBD2. V was pared by 0 bases and J by 12 bases, with 8 bases of the junction left unmatched. Germline V CDR1 and CDR2: MGHRA, YSYEKL. The CDR3 extends over 15 amino acids.

As to this clone: Distinct nucleotide sequences in the sample also encode this CDR3. This chain joins TRBV7-6 and TRBJ1-6; D unclear. This CDR3 spans 14 amino acids. V was cut by 5 bases and J by 13 bases, with 18 bases left in between. Germline CDR1 SGHVS, CDR2 FNYEAQ. The chain's CDR3 is CASSVGPEGSPLHF. In DNA, the CDR3 is TGTGCCAGCAGCGTCGGGCCCGAGGGATCCCCCCTCCACTTT.